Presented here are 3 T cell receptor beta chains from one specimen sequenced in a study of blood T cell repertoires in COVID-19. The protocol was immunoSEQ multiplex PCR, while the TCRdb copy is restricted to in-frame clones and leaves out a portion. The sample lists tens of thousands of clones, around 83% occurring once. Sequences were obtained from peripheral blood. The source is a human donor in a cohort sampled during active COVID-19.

The CDR3 sequence: CASLEDRDNQPQHF. In nucleotides, the CDR3 is TGCGCCAGCCTGGAGGACAGGGACAATCAGCCCCAGCATTTT. J is TRBJ1-5 and V is TRBV10-1, with 8 bases identical to TRBD1. The CDR3 is 14 amino acids. V shed 8 bases and J 3 bases; nucleotides not matched to a gene: 6. Germline CDR1 and CDR2: WNHNN and SYGVQD (reference sequence).

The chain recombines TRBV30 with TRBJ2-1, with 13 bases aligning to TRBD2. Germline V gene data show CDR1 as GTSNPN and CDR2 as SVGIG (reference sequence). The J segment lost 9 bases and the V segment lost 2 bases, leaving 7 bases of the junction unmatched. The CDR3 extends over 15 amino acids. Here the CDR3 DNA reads TGTGCCTGGAGTACCAGGACTAGCGGGAGCCCTGAGCAGTTCTTC. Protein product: CAWSTRTSGSPEQFF.

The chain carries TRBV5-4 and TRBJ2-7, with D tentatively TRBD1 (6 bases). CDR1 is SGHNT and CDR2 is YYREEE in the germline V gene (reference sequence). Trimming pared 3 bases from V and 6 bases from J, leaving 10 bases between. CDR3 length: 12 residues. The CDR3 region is CASSSTGLEQYF. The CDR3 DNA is TGTGCCAGCAGCTCAACAGGGCTCGAGCAGTACTTC.